The next 14 T cell receptor beta chains were all read from a single sample in a study of shared clonotypes between healthy human individuals. Sequencing was performed with immunoSEQ multiplex PCR; in TCRdb, only in-frame clones are kept and a portion is missing. This table has 2 million to 2.5 million clones, approximately 93% appearing once. The source material was naive CD4+ T cells from PBMCs. This sample's subset: CD45RA+ positively selected. These receptors originate from a man between 18 and 35 years old in good health. Some clones in this sample may be carry-over from other donors' samples.

This chain's CDR3 is CASSVASGGTTQYF. Here the CDR3 DNA reads TGTGCCAGCAGCGTAGCATCGGGAGGGACAACGCAGTATTTT. The V call is TRBV9, the J call TRBJ2-3, with TRBD2 identical over 8 bases. The ends lost 0 bases at V and 9 bases at J; junction bases unmatched: 6. The CDR3 loop spans 14 amino acids. Germline CDR1 reads SGDLS; CDR2 reads YYNGEE.

The rearrangement links TRBV28 to TRBJ1-5; D might be TRBD1 (6 bases). The CDR3 contains 13 residues. CDR1 is MDHEN, CDR2 SYDVKM, per germline. V was shortened by 6 bases and J by 9 bases, with 15 bases between the two germline ends. For the CDR3, the DNA is TGTGCCAGCAGCCTCGACAGGATCCGGCCCCAGCATTTT. Translated: CASSLDRIRPQHF. Full variable domain (outside the CDR3, taken from reference TRBV28 and TRBJ1-5): DVKVTQSSRYLVKRTGEKVFLECVQDMDHENMFWYRQDPGLGLRLIYFSYDVKMKEKGDIPEGYSVSREKKERFSLILESASTNQTSMYLCASSLDRIRPQHFGDGTRLSIL.

This sequence joins TRBV7-3 and TRBJ1-1; possibly TRBD1 for D (6 bases). Germline CDR1 SGHTA, CDR2 FQGTGA. V lost 8 bases and J 1 base, leaving 11 bases between the germline ends. The CDR3 totals 13 residues. CDR3 sequence reads: CASRSTGNTEAFF. In DNA form, the CDR3 reads TGTGCCAGCCGCTCGACAGGGAACACTGAAGCTTTCTTT.

This chain connects TRBV27 to TRBJ2-7; maybe TRBD2 (6 bases). CDR1 is MNHEY, CDR2 SMNVEV, per germline (reference sequence). V was shortened by 6 bases and J by 3 bases, with 9 bases between the two germline ends. The CDR3 is 12 residues long. The CDR3 DNA sequence: TGTGCCAGCAGGGGACTTTACTACGAGCAGTACTTC. Translated, it gives CASRGLYYEQYF.

The rearrangement links TRBV28 to TRBJ1-2; 10 nucleotides match TRBD1. The CDR3 loop spans 16 amino acids. CDR1 and CDR2 (germline): MDHEN, SYDVKM. The junction had 15 bases not matched to a gene; V was cut back by 6 bases and J by 8 bases. The CDR3 loop reads CASRQPATGGSGGYTF. Here the CDR3 DNA reads TGTGCCAGCAGGCAGCCGGCGACAGGGGGCTCAGGGGGCTACACCTTC.

The V call is TRBV20-1, the J call TRBJ2-2; the D is unclear. The CDR3 totals 11 residues. Germline values: CDR1 DFQATT, CDR2 SNEGSKA (reference sequence). V was trimmed by 6 bases and J by 6 bases, leaving 8 bases between them. The CDR3 DNA reads TGCAGTGCGGATGTCGCCGGGGAGCTGTTTTTT. Translation gives CSADVAGELFF.

This clone was counted a single time. The chain joins TRBV25-1 to TRBJ2-2, with 8 bases that match TRBD2. CDR3 length: 15 residues. V shed 4 bases, J shed 5 bases, and the junction held 6 bases outside the gene matches. Germline V gene lookup returns CDR1 MGHDK and CDR2 SYGVNS. CDR3 residues: CASSVGTSRTGELFF. Here the CDR3 DNA reads TGTGCCAGCAGTGTCGGGACTAGTCGAACCGGGGAGCTGTTTTTT.

The chain joins TRBV6-5 to TRBJ1-4, with D hard to call. The CDR3 is 15 amino acids. Germline CDR1 and CDR2: MNHEY and SVGAGI. The V end was cut by 2 bases, the J end by 0 bases, with 7 bases between. The CDR3 protein is CASSYKSSTNEKLFF. CDR3 nucleotide sequence: TGTGCCAGCAGTTACAAATCCTCAACTAATGAAAAACTGTTTTTT.

This clone was counted a single time. The rearrangement links TRBV30 to TRBJ1-4; no clear D gene. From germline, CDR1 is GTSNPN and CDR2 SVGIG (reference sequence). Trimming shortened V by 3 bases and J by 4 bases, and 12 bases separated the two germline ends. The CDR3 totals 14 residues. CDR3 sequence: CAWRDQILNEKLFF. The CDR3 nucleotides are TGTGCCTGGAGGGACCAAATCCTTAATGAAAAACTGTTTTTT.

The CDR3 is CASSFRQGNRANEKLFF. The CDR3 coding sequence is TGTGCCAGCAGTTTTCGACAGGGGAATCGAGCTAATGAAAAACTGTTTTTT. V usage is TRBV28 and J usage is TRBJ1-4; TRBD1 matches 8 bases. CDR3 length: 17 amino acids. Germline V CDR1 and CDR2: MDHEN, SYDVKM. J gave up 3 bases and V 3 bases, and 9 bases lay outside the gene matches.

The chain couples TRBV2 to TRBJ2-5, with TRBD1 identical over 8 bases. The CDR3 is 16 residues long. Germline V CDR1 and CDR2: SNHLY, FYNNEI. V trimming: 4 bases; J trimming: 4 bases; junction bases outside the gene matches: 11. The CDR3 DNA reads TGTGCCAGCAGTGCCCGGACAGGGCAAATGGGAGAGACCCAGTACTTC. Protein product: CASSARTGQMGETQYF.

This sequence joins TRBV6-1 and TRBJ2-4; D is possibly TRBD1 or TRBD2 (5 bases each). Germline CDR1 MNHNS, CDR2 SASEGT. Deletions cut 10 bases from V and 5 bases from J, with 15 bases between. The CDR3 has 13 amino acids. This CDR3 is CATKEVGQNIQYF. The CDR3 DNA sequence: TGTGCCACCAAGGAGGTGGGACAAAACATTCAGTACTTC.

The chain joins TRBV5-1 to TRBJ1-2, with D unclear. Germline V CDR1 and CDR2: SGHRS, YFSETQ. The CDR3 has 13 residues. V gave up 4 bases and J gave up 4 bases, with 11 bases separating them. CDR3 amino acids: CASSLLVGYGYTF. The CDR3 region has the DNA TGCGCCAGCAGCCTTCTGGTCGGCTATGGCTACACCTTC. The variable domain in full, completed from reference TRBV5-1 and TRBJ1-2, reads KAGVTQTPRYLIKTRGQQVTLSCSPISGHRSVSWYQQTPGQGLQFLFEYFSETQRNKGNFPGRFSGRQFSNSRSEMNVSTLELGDSALYLCASSLLVGYGYTFGSGTRLTVV.

The chain has TRBV9 and TRBJ2-1; D is perhaps TRBD2 (5 bases). V was trimmed by 1 base and J by 9 bases, leaving 17 bases between them. The V gene's germline CDR1 is SGDLS and CDR2 YYNGEE. The CDR3 totals 15 residues. CDR3 sequence reads: CASSVSASRPSEQFF. In DNA form, the CDR3 reads TGTGCCAGCAGCGTATCCGCTAGCCGCCCCAGTGAGCAGTTCTTC.